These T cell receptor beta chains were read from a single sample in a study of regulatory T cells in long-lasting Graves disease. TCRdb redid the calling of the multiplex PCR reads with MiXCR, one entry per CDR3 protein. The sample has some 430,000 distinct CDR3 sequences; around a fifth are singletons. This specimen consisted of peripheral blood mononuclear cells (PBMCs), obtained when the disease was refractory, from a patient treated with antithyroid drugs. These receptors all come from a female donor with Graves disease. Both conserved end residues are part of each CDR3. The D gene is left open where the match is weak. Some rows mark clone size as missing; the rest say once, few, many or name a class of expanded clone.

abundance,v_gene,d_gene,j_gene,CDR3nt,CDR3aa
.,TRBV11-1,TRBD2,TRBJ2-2,TGTGCCAGCAGCTTAATCGGAGTAGCGGGAGGGATACTCCCGCCCGGGGGGCTGTTTTTT,CASSLIGVAGGILPPGGLFF
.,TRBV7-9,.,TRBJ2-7,TGTGCCAGCAGCTTAAGAGGATCGGGAGTGGGCGAGCAGTACTTC,CASSLRGSGVGEQYF
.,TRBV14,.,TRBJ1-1,TGTGCCAGCAGCCTCCTCGGGGGGGTAACTGAAGCTTTCTTT,CASSLLGGVTEAFF
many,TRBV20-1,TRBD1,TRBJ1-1,TGCAGTGCTAAAGTAAGGGGGCATACTGAAGCTTTCTTT,CSAKVRGHTEAFF
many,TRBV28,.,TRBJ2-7,TGTGCCAGCAGTTTGGTCCCCCGGAGGGTTTTCGAGCAGTACTTC,CASSLVPRRVFEQYF
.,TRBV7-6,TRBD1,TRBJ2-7,TGTGCCAGCGGTCAGGGGGTCTACGAGCAGTACTTC,CASGQGVYEQYF
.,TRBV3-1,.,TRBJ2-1,TGTGCCAGCAGCCCGTCTCAGAGCTCCTACAATGAGCAGTTCTTC,CASSPSQSSYNEQFF
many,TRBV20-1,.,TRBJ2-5,TGCAGTGCTAGGGGGGGTAAGGAGACCCAGTACTTC,CSARGGKETQYF
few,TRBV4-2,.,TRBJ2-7,TGTGCCAGCAGCCCGGACACTACCTACGAGCAGTACTTC,CASSPDTTYEQYF
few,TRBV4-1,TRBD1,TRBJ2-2,TGCGCCAGCAGCCAACCTCCGGGACAGGGGGCGAACACCGGGGAGCTGTTTTTT,CASSQPPGQGANTGELFF
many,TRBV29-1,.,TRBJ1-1,TGCAGCGTTGTCGGGCAGGCGAACACTGAAGCTTTCTTT,CSVVGQANTEAFF
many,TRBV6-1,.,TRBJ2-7,TGTGCCAGCAGCGATACTAGCTACGAGCAGTACTTC,CASSDTSYEQYF
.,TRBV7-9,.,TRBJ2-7,TGTGCCAGCAGGTACAGTTTTACGTCGGTCGAGCAGTACTTC,CASRYSFTSVEQYF
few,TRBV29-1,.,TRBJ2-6,TGCAGCGTTGAATACCCCTCTGGGGCCAACGTCCTGACTTTC,CSVEYPSGANVLTF
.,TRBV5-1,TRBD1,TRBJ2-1,TGCGCCAGCAGCCCCGGACAGGAGGCCGATGAGCAGTTCTTC,CASSPGQEADEQFF
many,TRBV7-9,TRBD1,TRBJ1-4,TGTGCCAGCAGTCGGACAGGGGAAACTAATGAAAAACTGTTTTTT,CASSRTGETNEKLFF
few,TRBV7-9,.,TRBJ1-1,TGTGCCAGCAGCTTAGCGGCGGTGAATGAAGCTTTCTTT,CASSLAAVNEAFF
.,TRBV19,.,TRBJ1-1,TGTGCCAGTAGTCTCCAGGGGAGCGCTTTCTTT,CASSLQGSAFF
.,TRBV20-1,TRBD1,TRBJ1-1,TGCAGTGCTAGAGGGGGAGGGGGCGCAACTGAAGCTTTCTTT,CSARGGGGATEAFF
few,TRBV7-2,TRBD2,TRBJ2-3,TGTGCCAGCAGCTTCTGGGGGGGGGGCACAGATACGCAGTATTTT,CASSFWGGGTDTQYF
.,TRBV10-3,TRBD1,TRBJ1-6,TGTGCCATCAGTGAATTGACAGGGATTGCTTCACCCCTCCACTTT,CAISELTGIASPLHF
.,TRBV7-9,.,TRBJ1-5,TGTGCCAGCACCAAAGTAGGGGTCGCCGGTCAGCCCCAGCATTTT,CASTKVGVAGQPQHF